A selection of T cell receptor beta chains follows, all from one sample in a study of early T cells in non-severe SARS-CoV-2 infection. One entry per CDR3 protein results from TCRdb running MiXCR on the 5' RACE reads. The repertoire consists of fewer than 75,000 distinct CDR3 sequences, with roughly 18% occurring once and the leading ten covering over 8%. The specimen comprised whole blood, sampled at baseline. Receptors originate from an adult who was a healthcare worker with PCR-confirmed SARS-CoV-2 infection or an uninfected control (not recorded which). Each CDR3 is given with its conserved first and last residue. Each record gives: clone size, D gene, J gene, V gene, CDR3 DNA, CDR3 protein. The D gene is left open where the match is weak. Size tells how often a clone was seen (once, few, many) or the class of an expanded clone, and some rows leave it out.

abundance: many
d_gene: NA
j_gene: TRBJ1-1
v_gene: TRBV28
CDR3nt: TGTGCCAGCAGTTACCCACGATCGTGGGGGACGGCGACTGAAGCTTTCTTT
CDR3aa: CASSYPRSWGTATEAFF

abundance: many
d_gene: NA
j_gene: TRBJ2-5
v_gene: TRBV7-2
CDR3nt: TGTGCCAGCAGCCTGACAGAGACCCAGTACTTC
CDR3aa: CASSLTETQYF

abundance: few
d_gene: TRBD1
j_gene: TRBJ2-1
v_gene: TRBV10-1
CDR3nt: TGCGCCAGCAGGTCGGGACAGGGATATGATGAGCAGTTCTTC
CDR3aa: CASRSGQGYDEQFF

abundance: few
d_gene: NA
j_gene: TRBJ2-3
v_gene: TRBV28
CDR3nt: TGTGCCAGCAGTCCAAACAGGGTTTTCGCAGATACGCAGTATTTT
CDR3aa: CASSPNRVFADTQYF

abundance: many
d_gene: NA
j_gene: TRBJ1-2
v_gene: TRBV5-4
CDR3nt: TGTGCCAGCAGCCGGTTCGAAGCGGGCTACACCTTC
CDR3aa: CASSRFEAGYTF

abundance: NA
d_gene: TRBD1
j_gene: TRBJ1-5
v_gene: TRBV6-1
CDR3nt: TGTGCCAGCAGTGAGACAGGGAGCAATCAGCCCCAGCATTTT
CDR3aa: CASSETGSNQPQHF

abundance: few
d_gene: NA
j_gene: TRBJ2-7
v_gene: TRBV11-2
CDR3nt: TGTGCCAGCAGCTTAGGGGTCCTACCCTACGAGCAGTACTTC
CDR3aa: CASSLGVLPYEQYF

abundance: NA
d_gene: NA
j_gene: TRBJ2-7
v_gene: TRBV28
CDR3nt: TGTGCCAGCAGTTTAAAGTACGAGCAGTACTTC
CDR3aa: CASSLKYEQYF

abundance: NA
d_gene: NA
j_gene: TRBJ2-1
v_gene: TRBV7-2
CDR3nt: TGTGCCAGCACCCTCTGGCAGGGCCATGAGCAGTTCTTC
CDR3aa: CASTLWQGHEQFF

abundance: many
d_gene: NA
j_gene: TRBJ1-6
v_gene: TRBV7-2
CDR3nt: TGTGCCAGCAGCTTAGTCTGGGAGTCACCCCTCCACTTT
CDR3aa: CASSLVWESPLHF

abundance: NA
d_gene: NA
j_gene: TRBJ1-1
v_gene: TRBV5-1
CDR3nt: TGCGCCAGCAGGTCAGGGACGATGAACACTGAAGCTTTCTTT
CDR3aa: CASRSGTMNTEAFF

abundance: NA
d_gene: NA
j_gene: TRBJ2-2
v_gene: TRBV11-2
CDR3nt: TGTGCCAGCAGCTTTGTCAATACCGGGGAGCTGTTTTTT
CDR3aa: CASSFVNTGELFF

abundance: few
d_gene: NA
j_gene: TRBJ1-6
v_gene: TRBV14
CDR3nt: TGTGCCAGCAGCCAAGGTTCTAGGAATTCACCCCTCCACTTT
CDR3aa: CASSQGSRNSPLHF

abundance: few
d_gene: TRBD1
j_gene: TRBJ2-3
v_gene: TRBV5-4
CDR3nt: TGTGCCAGCAGCCCCGGACAGGGAAGGAGCGCAGATACGCAGTATTTT
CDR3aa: CASSPGQGRSADTQYF

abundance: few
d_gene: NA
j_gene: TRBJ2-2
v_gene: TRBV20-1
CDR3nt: TGCAGTGCTAGATCCATAGGGGACACAGACACCGGGGAGCTGTTTTTT
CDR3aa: CSARSIGDTDTGELFF

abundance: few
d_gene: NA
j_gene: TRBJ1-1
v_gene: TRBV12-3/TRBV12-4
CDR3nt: TGTGCCAGCAGAGTAGGACGGCAGAACACTGAAGCTTTCTTT
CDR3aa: CASRVGRQNTEAFF

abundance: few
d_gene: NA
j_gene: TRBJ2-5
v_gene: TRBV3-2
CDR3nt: TGTGCCAGCGCACATCAAGAGACCCAGTACTTC
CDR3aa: CASAHQETQYF

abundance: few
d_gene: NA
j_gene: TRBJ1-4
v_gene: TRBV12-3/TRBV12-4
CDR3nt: TGTGCCAGCAGCCTCGCAGGGGTGGAAAAACTGTTTTTT
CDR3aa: CASSLAGVEKLFF

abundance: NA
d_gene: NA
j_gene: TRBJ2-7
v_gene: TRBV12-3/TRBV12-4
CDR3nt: TGTGCCAGCAGTCTCCGGGGGCAGGGCTCCTACGAGCAGTACTTC
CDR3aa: CASSLRGQGSYEQYF

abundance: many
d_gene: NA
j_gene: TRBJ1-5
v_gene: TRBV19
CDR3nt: TGTGCCAGTACCCAGGGTAACAATCAGCCCCAGCATTTT
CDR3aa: CASTQGNNQPQHF

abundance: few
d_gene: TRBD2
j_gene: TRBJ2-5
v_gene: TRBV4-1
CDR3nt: TGCGCCAGCAGCCATCCCGATAGCGGGAGGGATAAGACCCAGTACTTC
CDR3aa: CASSHPDSGRDKTQYF

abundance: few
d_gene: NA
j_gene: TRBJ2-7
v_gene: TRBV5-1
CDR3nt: TGCGCCAGCAGCCCGGCGAGCTCCTACGAGCAGTACTTC
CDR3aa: CASSPASSYEQYF

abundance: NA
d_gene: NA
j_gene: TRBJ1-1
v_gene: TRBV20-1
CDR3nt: TGCAGTGCTAGAGATCACCGAAGGGGGATGAACACTGAAGCTTTCTTT
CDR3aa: CSARDHRRGMNTEAFF

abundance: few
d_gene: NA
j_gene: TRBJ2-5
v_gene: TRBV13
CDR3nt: TGTGCCAGCAGCTTTGGTCACCAAGAGACCCAGTACTTC
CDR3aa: CASSFGHQETQYF

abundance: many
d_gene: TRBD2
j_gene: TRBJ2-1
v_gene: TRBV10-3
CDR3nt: TGTGCCATCAGTGAGTTCCCGGGACTAGTTGGAAATGAGCAGTTCTTC
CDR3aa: CAISEFPGLVGNEQFF

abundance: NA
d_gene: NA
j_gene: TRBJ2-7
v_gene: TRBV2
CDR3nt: TGTGCCAGCGGGGTAGCCTACGAGCAGTACTTC
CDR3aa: CASGVAYEQYF

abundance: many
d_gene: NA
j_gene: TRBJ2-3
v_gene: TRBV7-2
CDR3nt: TGTGCCAGCACCCCAGGTTTGGTCCCTCAGTATTTT
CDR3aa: CASTPGLVPQYF

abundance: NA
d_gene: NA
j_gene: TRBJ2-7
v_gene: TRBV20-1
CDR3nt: TGCAGTGCTCTCGAAGGGGACAAGGCCTACGAGCAGTACTTC
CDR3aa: CSALEGDKAYEQYF

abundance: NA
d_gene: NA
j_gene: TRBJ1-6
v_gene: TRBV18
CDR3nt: TGTGCCAGCTCTAAGGCGCGGGGACTTAATTCACCCCTCCACTTT
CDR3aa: CASSKARGLNSPLHF

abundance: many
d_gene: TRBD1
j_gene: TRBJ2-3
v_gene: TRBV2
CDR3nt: TGTGCCAGCAGTGGGACAGGCGCTTCCACAGATACGCAGTATTTT
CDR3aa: CASSGTGASTDTQYF

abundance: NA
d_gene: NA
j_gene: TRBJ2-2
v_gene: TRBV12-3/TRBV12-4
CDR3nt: TGTGCCAGCAGTTTAGTTCCGACAACGCTCACCGGGGAGCTGTTTTTT
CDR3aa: CASSLVPTTLTGELFF

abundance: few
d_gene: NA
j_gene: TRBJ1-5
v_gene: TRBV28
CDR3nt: TGTGCCAGCAGTTCCCGTCCGGGACGGAGCAATCAGCCCCAGCATTTT
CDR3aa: CASSSRPGRSNQPQHF

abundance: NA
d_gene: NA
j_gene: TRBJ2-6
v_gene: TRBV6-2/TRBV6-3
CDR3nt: TGTGCCAGCAGTTACCCCGGGACGACTGGGGCCAACGTCCTGACTTTC
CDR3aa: CASSYPGTTGANVLTF